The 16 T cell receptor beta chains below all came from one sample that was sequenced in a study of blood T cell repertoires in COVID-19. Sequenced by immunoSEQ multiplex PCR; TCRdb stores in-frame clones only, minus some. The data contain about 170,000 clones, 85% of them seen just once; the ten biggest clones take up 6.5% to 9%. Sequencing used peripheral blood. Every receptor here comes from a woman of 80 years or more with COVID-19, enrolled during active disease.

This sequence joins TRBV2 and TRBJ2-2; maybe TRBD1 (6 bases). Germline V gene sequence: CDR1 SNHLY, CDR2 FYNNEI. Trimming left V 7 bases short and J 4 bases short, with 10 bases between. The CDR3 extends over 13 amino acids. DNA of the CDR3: TGTGCCAGCAAGGGGGAAAGCACCGGGGAGCTGTTTTTT. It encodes CASKGESTGELFF. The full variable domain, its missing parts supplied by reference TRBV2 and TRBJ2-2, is EPEVTQTPSHQVTQMGQEVILRCVPISNHLYFYWYRQILGQKVEFLVSFYNNEISEKSEIFDDQFSVERPDGSNFTLKIRSTKLEDSAMYFCASKGESTGELFFGEGSRLTVL.

For the CDR3, the DNA is TGTGCCAGCAGCCAAGGGAACAGCCTCTCTGGGGCCAACGTCCTGACTTTC. It is translated as CASSQGNSLSGANVLTF. The chain uses TRBV3-1 (or the pseudogene TRBV3-2) and TRBJ2-6; unclear D gene. This CDR3 is built from 17 residues. Germline V gene lookup returns CDR1 LGHDT and CDR2 YNNKEL (reference sequence). V was shortened by 1 base and J by 0 bases, with 10 bases between the two germline ends.

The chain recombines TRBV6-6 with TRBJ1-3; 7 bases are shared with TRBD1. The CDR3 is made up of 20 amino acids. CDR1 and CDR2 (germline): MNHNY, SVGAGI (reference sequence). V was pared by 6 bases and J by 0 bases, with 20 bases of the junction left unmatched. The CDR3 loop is CASSQGGTATTWFSGNTIYF. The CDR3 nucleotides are TGTGCCAGCAGCCAAGGGGGGACAGCAACAACATGGTTCTCTGGAAACACCATATATTTT.

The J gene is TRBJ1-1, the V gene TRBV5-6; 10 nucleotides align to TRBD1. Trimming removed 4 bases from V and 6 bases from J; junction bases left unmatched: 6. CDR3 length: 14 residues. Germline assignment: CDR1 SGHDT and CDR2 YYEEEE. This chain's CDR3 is CASSARDRGPEAFF. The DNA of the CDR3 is TGTGCCAGCAGCGCCAGGGACAGGGGTCCTGAAGCTTTCTTT.

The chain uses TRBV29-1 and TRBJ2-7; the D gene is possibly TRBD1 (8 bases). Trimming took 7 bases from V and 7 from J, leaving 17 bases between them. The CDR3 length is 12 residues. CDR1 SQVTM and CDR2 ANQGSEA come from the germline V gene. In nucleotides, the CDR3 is TGCAGCGGTGGACAGGGAGCGGGAGAGCAGTACTTC. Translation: CSGGQGAGEQYF.

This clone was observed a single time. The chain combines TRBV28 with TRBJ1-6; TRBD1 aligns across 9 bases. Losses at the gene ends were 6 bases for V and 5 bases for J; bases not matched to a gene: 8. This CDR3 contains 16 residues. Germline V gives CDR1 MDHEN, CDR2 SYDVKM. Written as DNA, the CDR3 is TGTGCCAGCAGCAAGCTCGGACAGGGGAATAATTCACCCCTCCACTTT. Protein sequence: CASSKLGQGNNSPLHF.

This chain's CDR3 is CASSLGDSSGNTIYF. The CDR3 DNA sequence: TGTGCCAGCAGCTTAGGAGACAGCTCTGGAAACACCATATATTTT. V and J are TRBV7-9 and TRBJ1-3; a weak D match, TRBD1 (5 bases). Germline CDR1 is SEHNR and CDR2 is FQNEAQ (reference sequence). V lost 1 base and J 0 bases, leaving 7 bases between the germline ends. The CDR3 sequence is 15 residues long.

The CDR3 here is CASRPIADQPQHF. The CDR3 DNA sequence: TGTGCCAGCAGGCCGATAGCTGATCAGCCCCAGCATTTT. The V call is TRBV2, the J call TRBJ1-5; D is unclear. CDR1 is SNHLY and CDR2 is FYNNEI in the germline V gene. V was cut by 6 bases and J by 5 bases, with 11 bases left in between. The CDR3 runs 13 residues.

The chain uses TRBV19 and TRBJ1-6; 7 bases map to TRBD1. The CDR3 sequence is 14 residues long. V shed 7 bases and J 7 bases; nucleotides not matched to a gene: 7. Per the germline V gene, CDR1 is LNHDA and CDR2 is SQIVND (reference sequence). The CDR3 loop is CASNKGQRNSPLHF. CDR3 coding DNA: TGTGCCAGTAACAAGGGACAGAGGAATTCACCCCTCCACTTT.

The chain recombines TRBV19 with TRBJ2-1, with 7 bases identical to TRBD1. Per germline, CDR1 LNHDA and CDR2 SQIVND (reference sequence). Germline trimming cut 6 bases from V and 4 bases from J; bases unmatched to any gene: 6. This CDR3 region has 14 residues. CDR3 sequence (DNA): TGTGCCAGTAGCTCACAGGGGAGATACAATGAGCAGTTCTTC. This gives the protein CASSSQGRYNEQFF.

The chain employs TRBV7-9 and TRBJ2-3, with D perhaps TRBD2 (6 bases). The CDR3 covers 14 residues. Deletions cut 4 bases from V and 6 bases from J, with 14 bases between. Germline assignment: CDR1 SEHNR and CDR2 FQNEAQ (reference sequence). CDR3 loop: CASSWGVGRDTQYF. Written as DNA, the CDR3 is TGTGCCAGCAGCTGGGGGGTAGGGCGTGATACGCAGTATTTT. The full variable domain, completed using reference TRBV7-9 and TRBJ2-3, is DTGVSQNPRHKITKRGQNVTFRCDPISEHNRLYWYRQTLGQGPEFLTYFQNEAQLEKSRLLSDRFSAERPKGSFSTLEIQRTEQGDSAMYLCASSWGVGRDTQYFGPGTRLTVL.

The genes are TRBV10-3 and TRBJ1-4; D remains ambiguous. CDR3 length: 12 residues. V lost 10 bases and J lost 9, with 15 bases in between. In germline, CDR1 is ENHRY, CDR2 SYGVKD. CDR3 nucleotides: TGTGCCACCAGAGAAACGGGGAAAAAACTGTTTTTT. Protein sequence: CATRETGKKLFF.

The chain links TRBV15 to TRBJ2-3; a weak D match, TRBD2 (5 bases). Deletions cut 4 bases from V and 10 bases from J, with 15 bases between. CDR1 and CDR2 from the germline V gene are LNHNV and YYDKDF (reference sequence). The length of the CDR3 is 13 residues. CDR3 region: CATSIRGEDAQYF. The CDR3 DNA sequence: TGTGCCACCAGCATACGGGGAGAGGACGCGCAGTATTTT.

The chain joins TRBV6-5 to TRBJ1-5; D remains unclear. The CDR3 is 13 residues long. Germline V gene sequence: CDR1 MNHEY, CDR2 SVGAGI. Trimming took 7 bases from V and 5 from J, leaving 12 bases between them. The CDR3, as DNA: TGTGCCAGCACCCATGAGGGTTATCAGCCCCAGCATTTT. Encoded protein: CASTHEGYQPQHF.

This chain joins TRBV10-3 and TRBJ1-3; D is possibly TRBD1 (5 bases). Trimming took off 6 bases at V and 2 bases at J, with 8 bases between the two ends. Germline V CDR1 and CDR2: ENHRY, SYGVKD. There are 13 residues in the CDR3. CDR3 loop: CAISPGAGNTIYF. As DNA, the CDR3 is TGTGCCATCAGCCCGGGGGCTGGAAACACCATATATTTT.

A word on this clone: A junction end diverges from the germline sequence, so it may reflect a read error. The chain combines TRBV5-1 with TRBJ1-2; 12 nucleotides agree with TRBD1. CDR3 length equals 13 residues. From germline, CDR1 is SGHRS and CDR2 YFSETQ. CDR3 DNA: TGCGCCAGCAGCTCATCCGGGACAGGGGGCGAGGAATTC. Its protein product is CASSSSGTGGEEF.